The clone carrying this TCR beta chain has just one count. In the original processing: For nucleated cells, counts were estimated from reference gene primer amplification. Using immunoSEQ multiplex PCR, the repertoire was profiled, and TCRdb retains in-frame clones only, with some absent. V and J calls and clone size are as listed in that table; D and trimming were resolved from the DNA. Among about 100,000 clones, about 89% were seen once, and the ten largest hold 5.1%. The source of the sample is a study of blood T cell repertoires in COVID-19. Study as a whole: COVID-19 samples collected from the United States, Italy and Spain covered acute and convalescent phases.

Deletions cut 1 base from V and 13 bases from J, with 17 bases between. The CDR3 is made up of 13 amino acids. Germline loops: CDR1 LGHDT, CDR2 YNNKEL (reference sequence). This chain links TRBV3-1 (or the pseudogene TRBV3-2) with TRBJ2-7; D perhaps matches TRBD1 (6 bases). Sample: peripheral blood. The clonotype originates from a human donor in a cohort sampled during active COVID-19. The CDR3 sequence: CASSQVPGGPFYF. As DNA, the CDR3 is TGTGCCAGCAGCCAAGTCCCTGGGGGCCCTTTTTACTTC.